Shown below are 22 T cell receptor beta chains from a single sample sequenced in a study of beta chain features in type 1 diabetes. All of the isolated RNA was reverse transcribed, so expressed TCRB transcripts were sequenced. Sequencing was performed with immunoSEQ multiplex PCR; in TCRdb, only in-frame clones are kept and a portion is missing. The sample carries 350,000 to 400,000 clones, roughly 16% recorded once. Sequences were obtained from naive CD4+ T cells from blood. These receptors came from a woman under 30 in good health.

This clone appeared a few times. The rearrangement uses TRBV9 and TRBJ2-7, with TRBD1 identical over 11 bases. With V trimmed by 4 bases and J by 4 bases, 4 bases remained unmatched. The CDR3 is 14 amino acids. Germline V lookup: CDR1 SGDLS, CDR2 YYNGEE. The CDR3 sequence is CASSQDRGPYEQYF. DNA for the CDR3: TGTGCCAGCAGCCAGGACAGGGGGCCGTACGAGCAGTACTTC. Looking up the rest from reference TRBV9 and TRBJ2-7 gives the full variable domain: DSGVTQTPKHLITATGQRVTLRCSPRSGDLSVYWYQQSLDQGLQFLIQYYNGEERAKGNILERFSAQQFPDLHSELNLSSLELGDSALYFCASSQDRGPYEQYFGPGTRLTVT.

This clone came up a few times. This chain uses TRBV5-1 with TRBJ2-7; perhaps TRBD2 as D (6 bases). The germline CDR1 and CDR2 sequences are SGHRS and YFSETQ. V was trimmed by 6 bases and J by 6 bases, leaving 19 bases between them. The CDR3 runs to 14 residues. The CDR3 sequence is CASTTGSATGEQYF. Written as DNA, the CDR3 is TGCGCCAGCACGACCGGGAGCGCTACAGGCGAGCAGTACTTC.

The chain carries TRBV18 and TRBJ2-3, with 8 bases that match TRBD1. The CDR3 has 17 residues. The J segment lost 0 bases and the V segment lost 3 bases, leaving 8 bases of the junction unmatched. Germline CDR1 and CDR2: KGHSH and LQKENI. The CDR3 is CASSPERDRSSTDTQYF. DNA for the CDR3: TGTGCCAGCTCACCGGAAAGGGACAGGTCTAGCACAGATACGCAGTATTTT.

There are a few counts of this clone. This chain links TRBV18 with TRBJ1-2; D gene ambiguous. Trimming stripped 5 bases from V and 2 bases from J, with 9 bases between. The CDR3 length is 13 residues. Germline V gene lookup returns CDR1 KGHSH and CDR2 LQKENI. CDR3 sequence (DNA): TGTGCCAGCTCAAAGAACAAAAACTATGGCTACACCTTC. Its translation is CASSKNKNYGYTF.

This clone was picked up a small number of times. The V gene is TRBV5-1, the J gene TRBJ1-4; D is uncertain. V was trimmed by 1 base and J by 6 bases, leaving 7 bases between them. Germline assignment: CDR1 SGHRS and CDR2 YFSETQ. This CDR3 comprises 13 residues. The chain's CDR3 is CASSLWSDEKLFF. For the CDR3, the DNA is TGCGCCAGCAGCTTGTGGTCAGATGAAAAACTGTTTTTT.

This clone was detected only a few times. The rearrangement uses TRBV28 and TRBJ2-7, with 11 bases identical to TRBD2. The CDR3 consists of 16 residues. With 6 bases clipped from V and 4 bases from J, the junction kept 11 bases outside the gene matches. Germline CDR1 and CDR2: MDHEN and SYDVKM. CDR3 in DNA: TGTGCCAGCAGCCAACTGGGGACTAGCGGAGCGTACGAGCAGTACTTC. Translation: CASSQLGTSGAYEQYF.

This clone was recorded a few times. V usage is TRBV5-4 and J usage is TRBJ2-1, with D possibly TRBD2 on 6 matching bases. Germline V gene sequence: CDR1 SGHNT, CDR2 YYREEE (reference sequence). This CDR3 comprises 15 residues. Deletions cut 4 bases from V and 2 bases from J, with 13 bases between. CDR3 protein: CASSGGRGTYNEQFF. Here the CDR3 DNA reads TGTGCCAGCAGCGGGGGACGGGGGACCTACAATGAGCAGTTCTTC.

The chain links TRBV5-1 to TRBJ2-5; 8 bases align to TRBD2. CDR3 size: 15 residues. Germline assignment: CDR1 SGHRS and CDR2 YFSETQ. With 1 base clipped from V and 5 bases from J, the junction kept 7 bases outside the gene matches. This CDR3 reads CASSLTGGLVETQYF. The CDR3 region has the DNA TGCGCCAGCAGCTTGACGGGAGGGCTGGTGGAGACCCAGTACTTC.

This clone was counted a few times. The chain couples TRBV13 to TRBJ2-1; D remains unclear. The CDR3 loop spans 12 amino acids. The V end lost 4 bases, the J end lost 12 bases, and 13 bases lay between the germline ends. CDR1 is PRHDT, CDR2 FYEKMQ, per germline (reference sequence). The CDR3 DNA is TGTGCCAGCAGCTCCCTCCGTGCGGTGCAGTTCTTC. This translates into CASSSLRAVQFF. The variable domain in full, with the rest retrieved from reference TRBV13 and TRBJ2-1, is AAGVIQSPRHLIKEKRETATLKCYPIPRHDTVYWYQQGPGQDPQFLISFYEKMQSDKGSIPDRFSAQQFSDYHSELNMSSLELGDSALYFCASSSLRAVQFFGPGTRLTVL.

This clone has more than one count but fewer than ten. This rearrangement joins TRBV7-9 to TRBJ1-4; D is possibly TRBD1 (5 bases). The germline gives CDR1 SEHNR, CDR2 FQNEAQ (reference sequence). There are 15 residues in the CDR3. The germline V and J ends were trimmed by 0 bases and 8 bases, with 13 bases remaining between them. This CDR3 reads CASSLAVQGGEKLFF. Written as DNA, the CDR3 is TGTGCCAGCAGCTTAGCTGTCCAGGGAGGGGAAAAACTGTTTTTT. The whole variable domain, filled in from reference TRBV7-9 and TRBJ1-4, reads DTGVSQNPRHKITKRGQNVTFRCDPISEHNRLYWYRQTLGQGPEFLTYFQNEAQLEKSRLLSDRFSAERPKGSFSTLEIQRTEQGDSAMYLCASSLAVQGGEKLFFGSGTQLSVL.

This clone has just a few counts. The gene calls are TRBV29-1 and TRBJ2-7; TRBD2 matches at 14 bases. The CDR3 runs 17 residues. The junction had 13 bases not matched to a gene; V was cut back by 6 bases and J by 3 bases. CDR1 and CDR2 from the germline V gene are SQVTM and ANQGSEA. This CDR3 is CSVAGLAGAKGSYEQYF. The CDR3 DNA follows: TGCAGCGTCGCGGGACTAGCGGGAGCTAAAGGGAGCTACGAGCAGTACTTC.

This clone was seen a few times. The V gene is TRBV18, the J gene TRBJ1-5; D might be TRBD1 (6 bases). Trimming shortened V by 4 bases and J by 6 bases, and 16 bases separated the two germline ends. CDR1 is KGHSH and CDR2 is LQKENI in the germline V gene. The CDR3 sequence is 15 residues long. The CDR3 is CASSRVSGVGQPQHF. In nucleotides, the CDR3 is TGTGCCAGCTCACGAGTATCAGGGGTAGGTCAGCCCCAGCATTTT.

The chain couples TRBV29-1 to TRBJ1-2; D perhaps matches TRBD1 (6 bases). Germline CDR1 reads SQVTM; CDR2 reads ANQGSEA. V was shortened by 6 bases and J by 2 bases, with 22 bases between the two germline ends. The CDR3 is 16 amino acids. DNA for the CDR3: TGCAGCGTCGAATACCTTCCGGGACATCAGAACTATGGCTACACCTTC. This translates into CSVEYLPGHQNYGYTF.

A few counts support this clone. The V call is TRBV27, the J call TRBJ2-1; tentative D call: TRBD2 (6 bases). The CDR3 consists of 14 residues. V was trimmed by 3 bases and J by 5 bases, leaving 11 bases between them. CDR1 and CDR2 from the germline V gene are MNHEY and SMNVEV (reference sequence). DNA of the CDR3: TGTGCCAGCAGTTTCTGGCGGGATGACAATGAGCAGTTCTTC. As protein: CASSFWRDDNEQFF.

This clone has a handful of counts. V and J are TRBV30 and TRBJ2-1, with 8 bases identical to TRBD1. CDR3 size: 14 residues. V shed 0 bases, J shed 8 bases, and the junction held 6 bases outside the gene matches. The germline CDR1 and CDR2 sequences are GTSNPN and SVGIG (reference sequence). The CDR3 DNA follows: TGTGCCTGGAGTGTCGGACAGGGCAGGCATGAGCAGTTCTTC. Protein: CAWSVGQGRHEQFF.

This rearrangement joins TRBV11-3 to TRBJ1-1; D call uncertain. The CDR3 covers 15 residues. Germline values: CDR1 SGHNT, CDR2 YENEEA. V was pared by 1 base and J by 2 bases, with 11 bases between. This CDR3 reads CASSLGAVGNTEAFF. CDR3 DNA sequence: TGTGCCAGCAGCTTAGGGGCCGTGGGCAACACTGAAGCTTTCTTT. The entire variable domain, with the rest obtained from reference TRBV11-3 and TRBJ1-1, is as follows: EAGVVQSPRYKIIEKKQPVAFWCNPISGHNTLYWYLQNLGQGPELLIRYENEEAVDDSQLPKDRFSAERLKGVDSTLKIQPAELGDSAVYLCASSLGAVGNTEAFFGQGTRLTVV.

This clone was seen a handful of times. V and J are TRBV28 and TRBJ2-7, with 13 bases fitting TRBD2. In germline, CDR1 is MDHEN, CDR2 SYDVKM. V trimming: 4 bases; J trimming: 6 bases; junction bases outside the gene matches: 3. The CDR3 covers 14 residues. The CDR3 is CASSWTSGRFEQYF. In DNA form, the CDR3 reads TGTGCCAGCAGTTGGACTAGCGGGAGATTCGAGCAGTACTTC.

In this sample, this clone turned up once. CDR3 DNA sequence: TGTGCCAGCATTCAGGGACTAGCGGGACGGAACCGTACGCAGTATTTT. It encodes CASIQGLAGRNRTQYF. V usage is TRBV28 and J usage is TRBJ2-3; 13 positions match TRBD2. The CDR3 is 16 residues long. Trimming removed 7 bases from V and 8 bases from J; junction bases left unmatched: 12. The germline V gene encodes CDR1 MDHEN and CDR2 SYDVKM.

This chain uses TRBV5-4 with TRBJ1-4, with TRBD1 as a possible D gene (6 bases). CDR3 length: 16 amino acids. Trimming stripped 4 bases from V and 3 bases from J, with 16 bases between. Germline V gene sequence: CDR1 SGHNT, CDR2 YYREEE (reference sequence). The CDR3 spells CASSPRGGRPNEKLFF. The CDR3 DNA reads TGTGCCAGCAGCCCACGGGGGGGCAGGCCTAATGAAAAACTGTTTTTT.

This chain links TRBV6-5 with TRBJ2-1, with D possibly TRBD2 on 6 matching bases. This CDR3 has 15 amino acids. Looked up from germline, CDR1 is MNHEY and CDR2 is SVGAGI. The V end was cut by 2 bases, the J end by 6 bases, with 14 bases between. The CDR3, as DNA: TGTGCCAGCAGTTACGATGGGGCTAGCGCCAATGAGCAGTTCTTC. As protein: CASSYDGASANEQFF.

Only a few counts were recorded for this clone. The chain couples TRBV29-1 to TRBJ2-1; TRBD1 aligns across 9 bases. CDR3 size: 13 residues. Germline CDR1 reads SQVTM; CDR2 reads ANQGSEA. The chain's CDR3 is CGGTGSGGNEQFF. Here the CDR3 DNA reads TGCGGCGGGACAGGGTCGGGTGGGAATGAGCAGTTCTTC.

The chain recombines TRBV28 with TRBJ2-1; 7 bases are shared with TRBD2. Germline CDR1 reads MDHEN; CDR2 reads SYDVKM. V lost 5 bases, J lost 4 bases, and 11 bases stayed unmatched. There are 16 residues in the CDR3. The CDR3 DNA is TGTGCCAGCAGTGCCAGCAGACGAGCGGGGTACAATGAGCAGTTCTTC. The encoded protein is CASSASRRAGYNEQFF.